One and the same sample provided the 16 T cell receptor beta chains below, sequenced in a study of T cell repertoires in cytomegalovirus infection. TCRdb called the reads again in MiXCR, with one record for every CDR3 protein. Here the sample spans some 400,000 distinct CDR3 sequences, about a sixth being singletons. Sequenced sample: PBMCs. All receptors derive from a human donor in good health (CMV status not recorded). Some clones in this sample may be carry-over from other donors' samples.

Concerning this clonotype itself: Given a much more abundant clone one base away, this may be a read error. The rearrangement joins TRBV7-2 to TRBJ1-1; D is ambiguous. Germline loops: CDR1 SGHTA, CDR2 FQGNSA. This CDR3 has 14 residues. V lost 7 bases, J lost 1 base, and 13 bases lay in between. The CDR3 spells CASNSFVWNTEAFF. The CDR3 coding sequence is TGTGCCAGCAATTCTTTCGTGTGGAACACTGAAGCTTTCTTT.

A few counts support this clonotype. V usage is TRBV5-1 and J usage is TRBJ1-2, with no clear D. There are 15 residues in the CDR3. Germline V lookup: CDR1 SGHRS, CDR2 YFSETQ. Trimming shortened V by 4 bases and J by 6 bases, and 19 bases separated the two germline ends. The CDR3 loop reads CASSTTPDAHNGYTF. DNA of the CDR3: TGCGCCAGCAGCACAACCCCGGACGCTCACAATGGCTACACCTTC.

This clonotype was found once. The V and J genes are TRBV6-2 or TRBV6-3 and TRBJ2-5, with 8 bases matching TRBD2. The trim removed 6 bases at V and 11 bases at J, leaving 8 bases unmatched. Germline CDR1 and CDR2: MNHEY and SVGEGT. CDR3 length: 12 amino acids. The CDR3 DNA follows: TGTGCCAGCAGCCCCCGGGGGGGGAGTCAGTACTTC. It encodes CASSPRGGSQYF.

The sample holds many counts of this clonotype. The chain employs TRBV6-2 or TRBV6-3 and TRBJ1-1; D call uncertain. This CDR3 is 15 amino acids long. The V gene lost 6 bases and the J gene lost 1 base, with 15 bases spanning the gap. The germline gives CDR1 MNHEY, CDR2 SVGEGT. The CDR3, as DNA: TGTGCCAGCAGCTTAGGACTGGGAAGGAACACTGAAGCTTTCTTT. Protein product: CASSLGLGRNTEAFF.

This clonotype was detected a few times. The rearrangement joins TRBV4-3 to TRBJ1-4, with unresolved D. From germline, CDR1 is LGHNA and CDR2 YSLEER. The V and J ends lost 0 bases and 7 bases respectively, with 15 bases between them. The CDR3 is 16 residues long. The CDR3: CASSQEFGLWSEKLFF. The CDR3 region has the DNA TGCGCCAGCAGCCAAGAGTTCGGCCTTTGGAGTGAAAAACTGTTTTTT.

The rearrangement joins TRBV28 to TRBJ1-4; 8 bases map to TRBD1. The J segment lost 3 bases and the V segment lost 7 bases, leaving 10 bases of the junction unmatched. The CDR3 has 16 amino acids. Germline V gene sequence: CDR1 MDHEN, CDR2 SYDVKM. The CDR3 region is CASTAGGFEANEKLFF. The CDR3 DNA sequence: TGTGCCAGCACCGCAGGGGGCTTTGAAGCTAATGAAAAACTGTTTTTT.

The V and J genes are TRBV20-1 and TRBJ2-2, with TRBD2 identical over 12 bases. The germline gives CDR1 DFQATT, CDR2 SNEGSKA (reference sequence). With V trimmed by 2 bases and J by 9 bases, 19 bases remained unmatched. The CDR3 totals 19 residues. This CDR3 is CSARQLRSSGGVGSRELFF. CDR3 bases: TGCAGTGCTAGACAGCTTAGATCTAGCGGGGGGGTCGGATCCAGGGAGCTGTTTTTT.

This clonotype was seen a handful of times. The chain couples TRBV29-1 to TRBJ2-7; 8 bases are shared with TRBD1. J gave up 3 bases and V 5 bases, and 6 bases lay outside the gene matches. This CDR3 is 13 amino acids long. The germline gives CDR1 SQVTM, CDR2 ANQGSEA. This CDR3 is CSVRPGGVYEQYF. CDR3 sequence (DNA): TGCAGCGTTAGGCCAGGGGGCGTCTACGAGCAGTACTTC.

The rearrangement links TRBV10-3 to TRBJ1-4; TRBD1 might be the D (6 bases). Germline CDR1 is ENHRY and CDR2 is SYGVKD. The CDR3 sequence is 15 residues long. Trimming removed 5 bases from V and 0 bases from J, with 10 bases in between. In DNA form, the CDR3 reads TGTGCCATCAGTCAGGGGATTGCAACTAATGAAAAACTGTTTTTT. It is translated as CAISQGIATNEKLFF.

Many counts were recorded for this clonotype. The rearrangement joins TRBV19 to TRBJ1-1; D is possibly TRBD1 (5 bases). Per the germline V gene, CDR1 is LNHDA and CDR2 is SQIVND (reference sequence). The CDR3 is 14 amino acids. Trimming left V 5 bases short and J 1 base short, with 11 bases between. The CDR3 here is CASSWGRANTEAFF. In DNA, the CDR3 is TGTGCCAGTAGTTGGGGACGGGCGAACACTGAAGCTTTCTTT.

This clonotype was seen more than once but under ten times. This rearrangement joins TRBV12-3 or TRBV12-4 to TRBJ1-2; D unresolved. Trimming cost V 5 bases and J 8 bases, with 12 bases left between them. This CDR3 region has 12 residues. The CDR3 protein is CASSKTSSGYTF. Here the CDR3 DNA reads TGTGCCAGCAGTAAGACTTCTTCCGGCTACACCTTC.

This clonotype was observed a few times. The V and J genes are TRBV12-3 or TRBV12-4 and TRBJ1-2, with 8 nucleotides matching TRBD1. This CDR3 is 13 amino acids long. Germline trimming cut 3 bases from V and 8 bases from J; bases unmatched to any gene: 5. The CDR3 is CASSFPGQEGYTF. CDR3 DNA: TGTGCCAGCAGTTTTCCGGGACAGGAAGGCTACACCTTC.

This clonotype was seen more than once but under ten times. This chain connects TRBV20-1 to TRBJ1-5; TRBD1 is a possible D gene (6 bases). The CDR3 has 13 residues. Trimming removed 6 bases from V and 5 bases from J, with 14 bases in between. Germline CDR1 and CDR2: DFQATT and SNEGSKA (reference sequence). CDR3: CSAQWGGDQPQHF. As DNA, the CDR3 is TGCAGTGCCCAATGGGGGGGCGATCAGCCCCAGCATTTT.

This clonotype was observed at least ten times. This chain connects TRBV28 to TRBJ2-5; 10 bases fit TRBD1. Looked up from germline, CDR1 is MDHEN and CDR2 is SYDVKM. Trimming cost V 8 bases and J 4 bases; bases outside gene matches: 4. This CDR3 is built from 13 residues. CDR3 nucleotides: TGTGCCAGCGGAGACAGGGGGCGAGAGACCCAGTACTTC. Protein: CASGDRGRETQYF.

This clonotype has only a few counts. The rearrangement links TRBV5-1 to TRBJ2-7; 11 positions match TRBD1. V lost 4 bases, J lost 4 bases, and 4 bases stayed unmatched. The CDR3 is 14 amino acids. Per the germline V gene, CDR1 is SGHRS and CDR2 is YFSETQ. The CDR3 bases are TGCGCCAGCAGCGGACAGGGGGCATGGTACGAGCAGTACTTC. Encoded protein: CASSGQGAWYEQYF.

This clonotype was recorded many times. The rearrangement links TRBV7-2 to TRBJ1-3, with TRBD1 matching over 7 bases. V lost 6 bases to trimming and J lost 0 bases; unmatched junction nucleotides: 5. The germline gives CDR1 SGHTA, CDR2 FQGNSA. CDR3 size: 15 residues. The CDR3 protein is CASSQTGSSGNTIYF. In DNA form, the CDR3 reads TGTGCCAGCAGTCAGACAGGGAGCTCTGGAAACACCATATATTTT.